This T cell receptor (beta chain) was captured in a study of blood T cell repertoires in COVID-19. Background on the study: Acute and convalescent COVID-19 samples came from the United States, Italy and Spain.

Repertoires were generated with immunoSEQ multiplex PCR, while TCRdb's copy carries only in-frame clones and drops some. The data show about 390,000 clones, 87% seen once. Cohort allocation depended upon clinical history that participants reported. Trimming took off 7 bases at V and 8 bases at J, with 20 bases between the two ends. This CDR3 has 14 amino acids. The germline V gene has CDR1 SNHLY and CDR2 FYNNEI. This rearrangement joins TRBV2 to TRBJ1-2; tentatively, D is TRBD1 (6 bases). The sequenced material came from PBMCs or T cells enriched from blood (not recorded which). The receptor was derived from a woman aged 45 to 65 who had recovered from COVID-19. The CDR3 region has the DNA TGTGCCAGCACCACAGGATACAGGGCAAACGGCTACACCTTC. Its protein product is CASTTGYRANGYTF.